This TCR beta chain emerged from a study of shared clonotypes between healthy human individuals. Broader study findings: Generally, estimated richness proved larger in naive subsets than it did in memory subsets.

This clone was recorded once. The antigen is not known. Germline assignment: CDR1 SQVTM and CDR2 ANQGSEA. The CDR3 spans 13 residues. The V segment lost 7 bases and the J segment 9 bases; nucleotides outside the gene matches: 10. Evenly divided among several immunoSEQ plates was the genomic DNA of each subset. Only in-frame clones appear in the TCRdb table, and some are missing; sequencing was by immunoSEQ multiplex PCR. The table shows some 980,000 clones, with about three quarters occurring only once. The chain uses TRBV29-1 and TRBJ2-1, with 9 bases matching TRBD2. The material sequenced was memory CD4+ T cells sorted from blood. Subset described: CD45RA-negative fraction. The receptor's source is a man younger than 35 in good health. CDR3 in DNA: TGCAGCGCCGGGGGTAGCGGGAGTGTTGAGCAGTTCTTC. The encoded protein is CSAGGSGSVEQFF.